This T cell receptor (beta chain) was recorded in a study of T cell responses to AZD1222 COVID-19 vaccine. Profiled with immunoSEQ multiplex PCR; TCRdb holds only in-frame clones, not every one. Of 120,000 to 150,000 clones in the sample, around nine tenths were seen once. Comment on this clone: Its specificity is unknown.

Germline CDR1 reads GTSNPN; CDR2 reads SVGIG (reference sequence). This CDR3 spans 13 amino acids. Trimming stripped 3 bases from V and 2 bases from J, with 8 bases between. Whole-study findings and limits: Clonal diversity was possibly underestimated, and white British individuals and females predominated among donors. Targeting of unmutated variant regions was reportedly seen in nearly half of spike-specific TCRs. Only 6 or 7 individuals given AZD1222 were seropositive at baseline.

This chain connects TRBV30 to TRBJ1-5; no definite D call. This receptor was obtained from an adult in good health. The material was peripheral blood, obtained on day 0 of AZD1222 vaccination. DNA for the CDR3: TGTGCCTGGAGAGAAAATCGCAATCAGCCCCAGCATTTT. Translating gives CAWRENRNQPQHF.